This TCR beta chain was found in a study of identical twins (dated by TCRdb to about 2016). In the study overall: To test whether fetal clonotypes persist, this study deep-sequenced TCR alpha and beta repertoires from monozygotic twins, from unrelated adults of various ages, and from cord blood. Replicate twin experiments were performed at different times using different library preparation protocols to rule out contamination. Here is what the overall study found, with its caveats: Invariant T cells such as MAIT and iNKT could partly confound zero-insertion analyses, though diverse VJ usage argued against this for most clonotypes. Abundant cord blood beta clonotypes had fewer insertions, young adult naive repertoires showed a similar but weaker trend, and memory repertoires showed no such trend. A weaker excess of twin sharing was found in beta out-of-frame sequences because the signal-to-noise ratio was lowered by fewer shared sequences. Out-of-frame TCR alpha sequences shared between twins showed an excess of low generation-probability sequences compared with coincidental sharing between unrelated individuals. Recombination models systematically underestimated out-of-frame TCR alpha sharing in monozygotic twins but agreed with sharing between unrelated individuals. Because the same donors could not be followed over many years, the conclusions relied on cross-sectional statistical analysis.

All donors were healthy Caucasians. The twin cohort comprised three pairs of female monozygotic twins, all aged about 18 to 29 years. Positive isolation kits from Invitrogen were used to isolate the CD4+ and CD8+ T cell populations. This clonotype appeared many times. Its antigen is currently not known. The sample holds no much larger clone one base away, and base qualities are not on file. Germline trimming: 4 bases from V, 3 bases from J; junction bases outside gene matches: 8. The germline V gene encodes CDR1 SEHNR and CDR2 FQNEAQ (reference sequence). The CDR3 sequence holds 16 residues, the cysteine and phenylalanine included. Only the CDR3 part of the read is kept: 48 bases, read in frame from the first base. The library was obtained by 5' RACE. Reads for this sample came from an Illumina HiSeq 2000. A universal primer binding site was added through template switching, and the final cDNA carried a unique molecular identifier so that TCR cDNA molecules could be counted accurately. First-strand cDNA for TCR alpha and beta chains was synthesized from specific primers in the conserved constant-segment region. To control for contamination, every cDNA library was double barcoded, receiving both a SMART-Mk sample barcode and Illumina barcodes. TruSeq adapter sequences along with Illumina sample barcodes were introduced in two successive PCR steps. Sequencing of the TCR alpha and beta cDNA libraries was done on the Illumina HiSeq platform using custom primers. The authors processed their data as follows. MiGEC was used to process raw reads and extract unique molecular identifiers, and MiXCR was used to find CDR3 positions. Recombination models were inferred per individual with the repgenHMM and IGoR tools using an EM algorithm. The analysis of shared clonotypes was done with the tcR package in R, with sharing normalized by the product of cloneset sizes. To study raw recombination free of thymic and clonal selection effects, out-of-frame nonproductive sequences were analyzed. TCRdb took the public reads, trimmed them with fastp at Q25, ran MiXCR for clone calling and kept in-frame beta chains. Entries that share a CDR3 protein sequence are merged under the most common genes and DNA. It is TCRdb's table, rather than the study itself, that gives the V and J calls and clone size. The table for this sample lists about 530,000 distinct CDR3 sequences; 15% of them were counted only once. Roughly 0.42% of the sample is held by the ten biggest clonotypes.

These data also featured in a second study, about yellow fever vaccine responses in identical twins. The second publication reports: The T cell response to vaccination in identical twins was reported by the authors to appear partly convergent and partly personalized. In identical twins, the study followed T cell clones that responded to the vaccine with precision.

Source material: CD4+ T cells sorted from blood. The sequence joins TRBV7-9 to TRBJ2-1, with 8 central nucleotides matching TRBD2. The receptor comes from a woman aged 18-29 years in good health. The nucleotide sequence reads TGTGCCAGCAGCTCCTTTTCGGGAGGGCTCTACAATGAGCAGTTCTTC. It encodes CASSSFSGGLYNEQFF.